This T cell receptor (beta chain) was captured in a study of control samples from healthy donors and cancer patients. Profiling relied on immunoSEQ multiplex PCR, and the TCRdb table lists in-frame clones only, not all of them. The sample carries 180,000 or so clones, over 85% recorded once. This clone was detected only once. The clonotype was recovered from a woman aged 60 to 75 in good health. Sequencing used blood.

CDR3 coding DNA: TGCAGTGCTAGTTTTAATCAAGAGACCCAGTACTTC. Amino acids: CSASFNQETQYF. The chain employs TRBV20-1 and TRBJ2-5; D gene ambiguous. The V gene lost 3 bases and the J gene lost 2 bases, with 7 bases spanning the gap. The CDR3 sequence is 12 residues long. Germline V gene lookup returns CDR1 DFQATT and CDR2 SNEGSKA (reference sequence).